Presented here are 10 T cell receptor beta chains from one specimen sequenced in a study of blood T cell repertoires in COVID-19. Profiled with immunoSEQ multiplex PCR; TCRdb holds only in-frame clones, not every one. This table has some 80,000 clones, roughly 90% appearing once. The source material was peripheral blood. The receptors here all came from a human donor in a cohort sampled during active COVID-19.

The chain combines TRBV12-1 with TRBJ1-2. TRBV12-1 has pseudogene status. CDR3 size: 14 residues. The CDR3 region is CATYGGGRGYGYTF. As DNA, the CDR3 is TGTGCCACTTACGGGGGGGGTAGAGGCTATGGCTACACCTTC.

This rearrangement joins TRBV28 to TRBJ1-1; tentatively, D is TRBD1 (6 bases). The V gene's germline CDR1 is MDHEN and CDR2 SYDVKM. Trimming took off 5 bases at V and 1 base at J, with 14 bases between the two ends. The CDR3 is 15 residues long. The CDR3 here is CASSTPTGGNTEAFF. DNA of the CDR3: TGTGCCAGCAGTACCCCGACAGGCGGGAACACTGAAGCTTTCTTT.

The CDR3 loop reads CASSDGTVHEQYF. The CDR3 coding sequence is TGTGCCAGCAGCGACGGGACAGTCCACGAGCAGTACTTC. The V call is TRBV9, the J call TRBJ2-7, with 7 bases that match TRBD1. The germline V gene encodes CDR1 SGDLS and CDR2 YYNGEE. V shed 3 bases, J shed 5 bases, and the junction held 5 bases outside the gene matches. CDR3 length: 13 residues.

The J gene is TRBJ1-1, the V gene TRBV6-6; 9 nucleotides align to TRBD1. The CDR3 runs 13 residues. CDR1 and CDR2 from the germline V gene are MNHNY and SVGAGI (reference sequence). The V and J ends lost 4 bases and 6 bases, in that order; junction bases with no gene match: 3. The CDR3 bases are TGTGCCAGCAGTTCTGACAGGGGGGCTGAAGCTTTCTTT. Its protein is CASSSDRGAEAFF.

The chain couples TRBV2 to TRBJ2-1; 12 bases map to TRBD2. Germline V gene sequence: CDR1 SNHLY, CDR2 FYNNEI. The CDR3 runs to 15 residues. Germline trimming cut 3 bases from V and 8 bases from J; bases unmatched to any gene: 5. The CDR3 coding sequence is TGTGCCAGCAGTGACGCTAGCGGGGGGGCCCATGAGCAGTTCTTC. Protein sequence: CASSDASGGAHEQFF. The variable domain in full, completed from reference TRBV2 and TRBJ2-1, reads EPEVTQTPSHQVTQMGQEVILRCVPISNHLYFYWYRQILGQKVEFLVSFYNNEISEKSEIFDDQFSVERPDGSNFTLKIRSTKLEDSAMYFCASSDASGGAHEQFFGPGTRLTVL.

The V gene is TRBV6-1, the J gene TRBJ2-2; TRBD1 matches 7 bases. Trimming cost V 2 bases and J 3 bases; bases outside gene matches: 3. CDR3 length: 15 residues. CDR1 is MNHNS, CDR2 SASEGT, per germline. The CDR3 region has the DNA TGTGCCAGCAGTGAACTCAGGGGGTACACCGGGGAGCTGTTTTTT. Its translation: CASSELRGYTGELFF.

The V and J genes are TRBV5-1 and TRBJ2-5, with 7 bases matching TRBD1. From germline, CDR1 is SGHRS and CDR2 YFSETQ. This CDR3 has 14 residues. The junction had 4 bases not matched to a gene; V was cut back by 4 bases and J by 1 base. CDR3 sequence reads: CASSVGQPQETQYF. The CDR3 DNA is TGCGCCAGCAGCGTGGGACAGCCCCAAGAGACCCAGTACTTC.

J is TRBJ2-3 and V is TRBV5-1; 11 bases agree with TRBD2. V lost 0 bases, J lost 5 bases, and 5 bases stayed unmatched. The germline V gene has CDR1 SGHRS and CDR2 YFSETQ. The CDR3 covers 16 residues. The CDR3 loop reads CASSLDSSGGIDTQYF. In DNA, the CDR3 is TGCGCCAGCAGCTTGGATTCTAGCGGGGGGATAGATACGCAGTATTTT.

The chain couples TRBV3-1 (or the pseudogene TRBV3-2) to TRBJ2-1; a possible D gene is TRBD2 (6 bases). The V gene's germline CDR1 is LGHDT and CDR2 YNNKEL (reference sequence). V was clipped by 1 base and J by 4 bases, with 11 bases between them. CDR3 size: 15 residues. CDR3: CASSQVLLAYNEQFF. The CDR3 DNA reads TGTGCCAGCAGCCAAGTTCTACTAGCTTACAATGAGCAGTTCTTC.

The V gene is TRBV27, the J gene TRBJ2-2; 8 bases are shared with TRBD2. Germline-derived CDR1 and CDR2 are MNHEY and SMNVEV (reference sequence). This CDR3 has 15 residues. V lost 8 bases and J lost 3; bases outside the gene matches: 8. The CDR3, as DNA: TGTGCCAGCGGGAAGCGGGGGCTTTACACCGGGGAGCTGTTTTTT. The encoded protein is CASGKRGLYTGELFF.